A single sample is the source of the 2 T cell receptor beta chains below, sequenced in a study of read filtering for tumor transcriptome and immune sequencing. From 400 to 450 ng of RNA, a library with molecular barcoded alpha/delta and beta/gamma adaptors was made. TCRdb passed the reads through MiXCR, listing each CDR3 protein once. The table shows tens of thousands of distinct CDR3 sequences, with less than 25% occurring only once. The sample taken for sequencing was a population of CD138-negative cells sorted from bone marrow. These receptors came from a donor at least 40 years old with multiple myeloma.

At least ten counts were recorded for this clonotype. The chain is built from TRBV20-1 and TRBJ2-2, with TRBD2 as a possible D gene (6 bases). The CDR3 is 14 residues long. Germline V gene sequence: CDR1 DFQATT, CDR2 SNEGSKA (reference sequence). V lost 6 bases and J lost 3, with 14 bases in between. CDR3 protein: CSANRDSYTGELFF. The CDR3 DNA follows: TGCAGTGCCAACCGGGACTCCTACACCGGGGAGCTGTTTTTT.

This clonotype was observed many times. V is TRBV6-5 and J is TRBJ2-2, with D uncertain. Germline assignment: CDR1 MNHEY and CDR2 SVGAGI. The V and J ends lost 8 bases and 4 bases respectively, with 11 bases between them. The CDR3 has 13 residues. The CDR3 nucleotides are TGTGCCAGCTGCCCGTATGGCACCGGGGAGCTGTTTTTT. Protein product: CASCPYGTGELFF.